The 19 T cell receptor beta chains in this list originate from one sample, sequenced in a study of cytomegalovirus exposure and HLA in healthy donors. With 60 Vbeta and 13 Jbeta primers, the PCR was carried out. Clones were read by immunoSEQ multiplex PCR, and TCRdb kept only the in-frame ones, dropping some. Altogether 190,000 or so clones are present, 79% being singletons, with the ten largest covering more than 0.35%. The sample comprised PBMCs. These receptor sequences come from a male donor in good health and CMV-seropositive.

J is TRBJ1-4 and V is TRBV4-3, with 8 bases identical to TRBD1. Germline lookup yields CDR1 LGHNA and CDR2 YSLEER. The J segment lost 4 bases and the V segment lost 3 bases, leaving 10 bases of the junction unmatched. This CDR3 spans 17 amino acids. CDR3 sequence: CASSHGTGTGVNEKLFF. For the CDR3, the DNA is TGCGCCAGCAGCCATGGTACCGGGACAGGTGTTAATGAAAAACTGTTTTTT.

This clone was recorded only once. The V gene is TRBV5-4, the J gene TRBJ2-5; D may be TRBD1 (6 bases). The CDR3 runs to 15 residues. V dropped 5 bases and J dropped 5 bases, with 19 bases sitting between them. Germline V lookup: CDR1 SGHNT, CDR2 YYREEE (reference sequence). Here the CDR3 reads CASSDTGTWGETQYF. In nucleotides, the CDR3 is TGTGCCAGCAGTGACACAGGGACGTGGGGGGAGACCCAGTACTTC.

This clone came up a few times. The CDR3: CATSRDPSTSGRPYEQYF. CDR3 nucleotide sequence: TGTGCCACCAGCAGGGACCCTTCGACTAGCGGGCGTCCCTACGAGCAGTACTTC. The chain recombines TRBV15 with TRBJ2-7; 10 bases align to TRBD2. The V gene's germline CDR1 is LNHNV and CDR2 YYDKDF (reference sequence). Germline trimming cut 3 bases from V and 2 bases from J; bases unmatched to any gene: 13. There are 18 residues in the CDR3.

The table lists this clone with a count of one. V is TRBV19 and J is TRBJ2-1; 10 nucleotides agree with TRBD2. Germline assignment: CDR1 LNHDA and CDR2 SQIVND (reference sequence). The CDR3 has 17 amino acids. Trimming at V came to 2 bases and at J to 0 bases, leaving 4 bases not matched to a gene. Here the CDR3 reads CASSIFPSGSSYNEQFF. CDR3 coding DNA: TGTGCCAGTAGTATATTCCCTAGCGGGAGCTCCTACAATGAGCAGTTCTTC.

This chain connects TRBV7-2 to TRBJ2-7; 8 bases map to TRBD2. The CDR3 sequence is 13 residues long. Germline V CDR1 and CDR2: SGHTA, FQGNSA. V dropped 7 bases and J dropped 7; count of bases not matched to a gene: 9. CDR3 protein: CASTRGGPSEQYF. In nucleotides, the CDR3 is TGTGCCAGCACCCGCGGGGGGCCATCGGAGCAGTACTTC.

The rearrangement joins TRBV2 to TRBJ2-7, with D possibly being TRBD1 (5 bases). Germline values: CDR1 SNHLY, CDR2 FYNNEI. The CDR3 length is 14 residues. Trimming removed 2 bases at V and 3 bases at J, with 11 bases between. The CDR3 is CASSETQGFYEQYF. The CDR3 DNA reads TGTGCCAGCAGTGAAACCCAGGGTTTCTACGAGCAGTACTTC.

In regard to this clone: Other DNA sequences in the sample encode the same CDR3. J is TRBJ1-2 and V is TRBV19, with D hard to call. The CDR3 spans 13 residues. Trimming took 3 bases from V and 7 from J, leaving 12 bases between them. CDR1 LNHDA and CDR2 SQIVND come from the germline V gene (reference sequence). Written as DNA, the CDR3 is TGTGCCAGTAGTATCGGTGAGGGTGGTGGCTACACCTTC. Amino acid sequence: CASSIGEGGGYTF.

As regards this clone: The sample contains more than one DNA sequence encoding this CDR3. This chain joins TRBV9 and TRBJ2-1, with 7 bases that match TRBD2. CDR3 length equals 15 residues. Germline assignment: CDR1 SGDLS and CDR2 YYNGEE. Trimming removed 5 bases from V and 1 base from J; junction bases left unmatched: 6. CDR3 nucleotide sequence: TGTGCCAGCAGTGAGGGCGGGGGATCCTACAATGAGCAGTTCTTC. The encoded protein is CASSEGGGSYNEQFF.

The chain recombines TRBV4-1 with TRBJ2-5; 7 positions agree with TRBD1. V lost 0 bases to trimming and J lost 1 base; unmatched junction nucleotides: 8. CDR1 is MGHRA and CDR2 is YSYEKL in the germline V gene. This CDR3 has 17 residues. The CDR3 sequence: CASSQDPATGPQETQYF. CDR3 nucleotides: TGCGCCAGCAGCCAAGATCCGGCGACAGGGCCCCAAGAGACCCAGTACTTC.

This clone has only one observation. The chain links TRBV5-4 to TRBJ1-2; D is possibly TRBD1 (5 bases). This CDR3 region has 15 residues. V was cut by 6 bases and J by 6 bases, with 21 bases left in between. Germline CDR1 is SGHNT and CDR2 is YYREEE (reference sequence). The CDR3 here is CASTLEAGDPHGYTF. CDR3 DNA: TGTGCCAGCACCCTAGAGGCGGGGGACCCCCATGGCTACACCTTC. Complete variable domain (other parts from reference TRBV5-4 and TRBJ1-2): ETGVTQSPTHLIKTRGQQVTLRCSSQSGHNTVSWYQQALGQGPQFIFQYYREEENGRGNFPPRFSGLQFPNYSSELNVNALELDDSALYLCASTLEAGDPHGYTFGSGTRLTVV.

In this sample, this clone turned up a few times. This chain links TRBV5-1 with TRBJ2-2; D may be TRBD2 (6 bases). Germline V gene sequence: CDR1 SGHRS, CDR2 YFSETQ. This CDR3 spans 16 amino acids. V was clipped by 1 base and J by 3 bases, with 13 bases between them. The DNA of the CDR3 is TGCGCCAGCAGCTTGAGGAGTAGCGGAGACACCGGGGAGCTGTTTTTT. Protein product: CASSLRSSGDTGELFF.

The rearrangement uses TRBV6-5 and TRBJ2-7, with D perhaps TRBD2 (5 bases). V was clipped by 5 bases and J by 3 bases, with 14 bases between them. The CDR3 is made up of 14 amino acids. The germline CDR1 and CDR2 sequences are MNHEY and SVGAGI. The CDR3 is CASSITGSDYEQYF. The CDR3 bases are TGTGCCAGCAGTATTACGGGGTCGGACTACGAGCAGTACTTC.

The chain employs TRBV27 and TRBJ1-4, with 7 bases identical to TRBD1. CDR1 is MNHEY, CDR2 SMNVEV, per germline (reference sequence). J lost 3 bases, V lost 7 bases, and 8 bases had no gene match. This CDR3 is built from 15 residues. The CDR3 loop reads CASTSRQGSNEKLFF. The CDR3 DNA reads TGTGCCAGCACCAGCAGACAGGGCTCTAATGAAAAACTGTTTTTT.

V gene TRBV27 combines with J gene TRBJ2-1; TRBD2 is a possible D gene (6 bases). Germline values: CDR1 MNHEY, CDR2 SMNVEV (reference sequence). The ends were cut back, 6 bases at V and 1 base at J, with 10 bases in the middle. The CDR3 spans 14 residues. Here the CDR3 reads CASRRLDSYNEQFF. CDR3 DNA sequence: TGTGCCAGCAGGAGACTAGATTCCTACAATGAGCAGTTCTTC.

The sample holds a few counts of this clone. This chain links TRBV28 with TRBJ1-1; no definite D call. CDR1 is MDHEN, CDR2 SYDVKM, per germline. The ends were cut back, 7 bases at V and 4 bases at J, with 7 bases in the middle. The length of the CDR3 is 11 residues. The CDR3 sequence: CASTTFTEAFF. The DNA for the CDR3 is TGTGCCAGCACGACATTCACTGAAGCTTTCTTT.

J is TRBJ1-2 and V is TRBV27; possible D gene TRBD1, 5 bases. The germline CDR1 and CDR2 sequences are MNHEY and SMNVEV (reference sequence). There are 16 residues in the CDR3. V gave up 4 bases and J gave up 3 bases, with 18 bases separating them. The DNA of the CDR3 is TGTGCCAGCAGTTCCTGGATCACCAAAGGGGACTATGGCTACACCTTC. This codes for CASSSWITKGDYGYTF.

This clone has a handful of counts. V and J are TRBV2 and TRBJ1-5; 7 nucleotides line up with TRBD1. Germline V gene data show CDR1 as SNHLY and CDR2 as FYNNEI. The junction had 2 bases not matched to a gene; V was cut back by 8 bases and J by 1 base. This CDR3 has 13 residues. CDR3 in DNA: TGTGCCAGCGGGGGACAGAGCAATCAGCCCCAGCATTTT. Amino acid sequence: CASGGQSNQPQHF.

Comment on this clone: An end of the junction does not agree with germline; a read error may underlie this. The chain couples TRBV11-2 to TRBJ2-7, with TRBD2 identical over 8 bases. From germline, CDR1 is SGHAT and CDR2 FQNNGV. This CDR3 comprises 15 residues. CDR3 DNA sequence: TGTGCCAGCAGCTCCCGGGGGGGCTCCGCTTACGAGGAGTACTTC. It encodes CASSSRGGSAYEEYF.

The count of this clone is one. The chain joins TRBV6-5 to TRBJ2-3; TRBD2 aligns across 15 bases. There are 15 residues in the CDR3. Trimming took 6 bases from V and 7 from J; bases not matched to a gene: 5. Per the germline V gene, CDR1 is MNHEY and CDR2 is SVGAGI. CDR3 nucleotide sequence: TGTGCCAGCAGCCCCGGGACTAGCGGGAGGAATACGCAGTATTTT. Translated: CASSPGTSGRNTQYF.